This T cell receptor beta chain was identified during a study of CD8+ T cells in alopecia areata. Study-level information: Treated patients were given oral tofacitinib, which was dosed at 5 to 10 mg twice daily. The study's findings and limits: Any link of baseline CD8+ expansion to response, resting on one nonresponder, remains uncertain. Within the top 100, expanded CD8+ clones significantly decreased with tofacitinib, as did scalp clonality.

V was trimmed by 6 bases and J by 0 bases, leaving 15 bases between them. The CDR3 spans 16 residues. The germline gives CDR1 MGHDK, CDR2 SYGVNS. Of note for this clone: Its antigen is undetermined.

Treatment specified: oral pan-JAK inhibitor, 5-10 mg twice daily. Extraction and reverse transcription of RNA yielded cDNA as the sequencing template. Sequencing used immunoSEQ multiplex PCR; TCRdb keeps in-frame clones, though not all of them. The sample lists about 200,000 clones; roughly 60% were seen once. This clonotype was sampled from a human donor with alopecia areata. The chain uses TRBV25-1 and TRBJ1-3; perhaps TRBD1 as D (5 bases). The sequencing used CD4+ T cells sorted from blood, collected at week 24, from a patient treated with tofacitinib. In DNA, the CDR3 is TGTGCCAGCAGGGCCCGGGGCAGCTACTCTGGAAACACCATATATTTT. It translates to CASRARGSYSGNTIYF.